This entry concerns a single T cell receptor beta chain. Antigen: not known. This entry is derived from a study of shared clonotypes between healthy human individuals. Study-level points and caveats: Between a handful of donors, naive CD4 clonotypes were shared at a level of about 5%. Naive subsets usually exceeded memory subsets in estimated richness. Relative to their counterparts shared across all four donors, non-shared clonotypes exhibited diminished generation probabilities.

The repertoire was sequenced with immunoSEQ multiplex PCR; TCRdb's copy has only in-frame clones and lacks some. The sample contains around 600,000 clones, almost 97% of which appear only once. This CDR3 contains 17 residues. Germline CDR1 and CDR2: SGHTS and YDEGEE. J gave up 8 bases and V 3 bases, and 16 bases lay outside the gene matches. The rearrangement uses TRBV5-8 and TRBJ1-4; 7 bases are a match to TRBD1. Sequencing was performed on naive CD4+ T cells sorted from blood. Subset: CD45RA+ positively selected. The sequence came from a woman aged 25 to 39 in good health. The CDR3 sequence is CASSSSQGVTRNEKLFF. The CDR3 region has the DNA TGTGCCAGCAGCTCCAGCCAGGGGGTAACTAGAAACGAAAAACTGTTTTTT.